This T cell receptor (beta chain) was recovered during a study of blood T cell repertoires in COVID-19 (dated by TCRdb to the early 2020s). About the full investigation: Samples from collaborators originated in the United States, Italy and Spain and spanned both the acute and convalescent phases of COVID-19. The material from the prospective study consisted of cDNA or gDNA derived from T cells, B-cell-depleted T cells, or PBMCs. Deeply sampled blood TCRbeta repertoires from subjects exposed to, actively infected with, or recovered from COVID-19 were included in the dataset. The repertoires were released in a freely available public database intended as a resource for research on the immune response to SARS-CoV-2. Samples were obtained from the ongoing ImmuneRACE study (first 160 participants) and from some 1,200 subjects provided by 6 global collaborators. A de-identified subject ID, COVID-19 status, age in years and sex were almost always included in the sample metadata. HLA class I and class II types, where available, came from metadata supplied by the sample provider rather than from assay-based typing. General findings and caveats noted by the study authors: The amount of clinical and demographic metadata varied by source and participant and was provided uncurated.

With respect to this clone: Its antigen is still unknown. Per-base quality was not reported, and no clone a single base away is much larger than it.

Collaborating institutions collected whole blood in K2EDTA tubes following their own protocols. For TCRbeta analysis, collaborators shipped samples as frozen whole blood, isolated PBMCs, or DNA extracted from either of those sample types. CDR1 and CDR2, looked up from the germline V gene (reference sequence), are MNHNY and SVGAGI. The CDR3 runs 17 residues from the cysteine to the phenylalanine. The read is trimmed to its CDR3 DNA, 51 bases read in frame from base 1. V lost 5 bases and J lost 4 bases, and the count of bases not matched to a germline gene is 9. The immunoSEQ Assay, a bias-controlled multiplex PCR, was used to amplify TCRbeta CDR3 regions from genomic DNA. The authors processed their data as follows. The number of nucleated cells in each sample was estimated from the amplification of reference gene primers within the assay. To quantify the absolute abundance of each unique TCRbeta CDR3 rearrangement, sequence reads were collapsed and filtered. Productive Simpson clonality was computed per sample as the square root of Simpson's diversity index over productive rearrangements. TCRdb limited this immuneACCESS table to in-frame rearrangements with V and J called. A share of clones is missing; checked studies link under half to unresolved V genes, and the rest is unexplained. Clone size and the V and J calls come from that table; the DNA yielded D and trimming. This sample is represented by about 98,000 clones; 84% of them were singletons. The ten largest clones add up to over 9.5% of the sample.

This clonotype originated in a man in his forties with active or convalescent COVID-19. The V and J genes are TRBV6-6 and TRBJ1-6; TRBD1 matches 9 bases in the middle. The sample taken for sequencing was peripheral blood. In nucleotide form, the sequence is TGTGCCAGCAGTCCTTTGGGGACAGGGCGATATAATTCACCCCTCCACTTT. Translation gives CASSPLGTGRYNSPLHF.